The entry below gives a single T cell receptor (beta chain) sequence along with its context. Antigen specificity is unknown. Second-dose schedules of about 4 or about 12 weeks were combined. This specimen belongs to a study of T cell responses to AZD1222 COVID-19 vaccine. Study observations and caveats: Compared with day 0, the breadth and depth of the Spike-specific TCR repertoire rose significantly after two doses of AZD1222.

The method was immunoSEQ multiplex PCR; TCRdb's version includes in-frame clones alone and lacks a portion of them. The sample has just under 150,000 clones; about 92% are singletons. Germline V lookup: CDR1 SNHLY, CDR2 FYNNEI. This CDR3 has 12 amino acids. V lost 5 bases and J 5 bases, leaving 9 bases between the germline ends. The chain has TRBV2 and TRBJ1-2; D is ambiguous. This sample comprised peripheral blood, obtained 28 days after the second AZD1222 dose. The source is an adult who received the AZD1222 COVID-19 vaccine. The CDR3 DNA reads as TGTGCCAGCAGTACGACGGGATATGGCTACACCTTC. Protein: CASSTTGYGYTF.